The 6 T cell receptor beta chains presented below share a single source sample, sequenced in a study of T-cell memory formation after mild COVID-19. TCRdb used MiXCR to reprocess the 5' RACE reads, holding one entry per CDR3 protein. The sample includes 200,000 to 250,000 distinct CDR3 sequences, 8% to 9.5% of them seen just once. The sequencing input was PBMCs or a T cell subset sorted from them (not recorded which). Receptor source: a man in his late teens or twenties who had mild COVID-19 (a few samples of this study predate the infection). Cell type and time point are not known.

This clonotype has more than one count but fewer than ten. The chain recombines TRBV4-3 with TRBJ1-2; D is ambiguous. The CDR3 covers 18 residues. Between the trimmed V and J ends, which lost 1 base and 3 bases, there was a span of 21 bases. From germline, CDR1 is LGHNA and CDR2 YSLEER. In DNA form, the CDR3 reads TGCGCCAGCAGCCAAGGACGAGGGCAGGCGCTCAATTACTATGGCTACACCTTC. Translation: CASSQGRGQALNYYGYTF.

This clonotype was seen repeatedly, ten times or more. J is TRBJ2-5 and V is TRBV4-1; 13 bases match TRBD2. V lost 2 bases, J lost 5 bases, and 2 bases stayed unmatched. The CDR3 length is 15 residues. Germline-derived CDR1 and CDR2 are MGHRA and YSYEKL. CDR3 protein: CASSQSTSGGETQYF. For the CDR3, the DNA is TGCGCCAGCAGCCAATCGACTAGCGGGGGGGAGACCCAGTACTTC.

The gene calls are TRBV7-2 and TRBJ2-1; D not resolved. V was clipped by 3 bases and J by 9 bases, with 9 bases between them. CDR1 is SGHTA and CDR2 is FQGNSA in the germline V gene. The CDR3 consists of 12 residues. As DNA, the CDR3 is TGTGCCAGCAGCTTTTATAGTGGTGAGCAGTTCTTC. It yields the protein CASSFYSGEQFF.

This clonotype was counted many times. The chain combines TRBV10-1 with TRBJ2-2, with TRBD2 identical over 8 bases. Trimming at V came to 6 bases and at J to 1 base, leaving 4 bases not matched to a gene. Germline-derived CDR1 and CDR2 are WNHNN and SYGVQD (reference sequence). The CDR3 is made up of 15 amino acids. Written as DNA, the CDR3 is TGCGCCAGCAGGCCCGGGGGGGTGAACACCGGGGAGCTGTTTTTT. Its protein product is CASRPGGVNTGELFF.

The V call is TRBV2, the J call TRBJ2-1; 10 bases align to TRBD2. The V and J ends lost 8 bases and 10 bases, in that order; junction bases with no gene match: 2. The length of the CDR3 is 11 residues. The V gene's germline CDR1 is SNHLY and CDR2 FYNNEI. The CDR3, as DNA: TGTGCCAGCGAACTAGCGGGGGAGCAGTTCTTC. Its translation is CASELAGEQFF.

The rearrangement links TRBV20-1 to TRBJ1-1; 8 bases are a match to TRBD1. The V and J ends lost 1 base and 0 bases, in that order; junction bases with no gene match: 7. Germline CDR1 DFQATT, CDR2 SNEGSKA (reference sequence). The CDR3 covers 16 residues. CDR3 amino acids: CSARAGQANMNTEAFF. The DNA for the CDR3 is TGCAGTGCTAGAGCGGGACAGGCAAATATGAACACTGAAGCTTTCTTT.